This is a list of T cell receptor beta chains from one sample in a study of blood T cell repertoires in COVID-19. Sequenced by immunoSEQ multiplex PCR; TCRdb stores in-frame clones only, minus some. The repertoire has some 200,000 clones, approximately 84% of them found once; the top ten carry approximately 2.6%. The sample was peripheral blood. The source is a human donor with acute or convalescent COVID-19. The donor label of this sample is uncertain. Both conserved end residues are part of each CDR3. A D gene is named only where the DNA matches it firmly. Size values are once, few and many counts, or a class for expanded clones, and some rows have none.

D: TRBD1
J: TRBJ2-1
size: .
V: TRBV7-2
DNA: TGTGCCAGCAGCTTCGCTACCGGACAGGGCCAGGGGCAGTTCTTC
CDR3: CASSFATGQGQGQFF

D: .
J: TRBJ1-6
size: .
V: TRBV18
DNA: TGTGCCAGCTCACCATCGGGGAATTCACCCCTCCACTTT
CDR3: CASSPSGNSPLHF

D: .
J: TRBJ2-3
size: once
V: TRBV19
DNA: TGTGCCAGTAGTTTGGGGGCGGATAGCACAGATACGCAGTATTTT
CDR3: CASSLGADSTDTQYF

D: .
J: TRBJ1-1
size: few
V: TRBV30
DNA: TGTGCCGACATCGGCACTGAAGCTTTCTTT
CDR3: CADIGTEAFF

D: .
J: TRBJ1-1
size: .
V: TRBV18
DNA: TGTGCCAGCTCACCGCGTACCGGTACTGAAGCTTTCTTT
CDR3: CASSPRTGTEAFF

D: TRBD2
J: TRBJ2-5
size: .
V: TRBV18
DNA: TGTGCCAGCTCACCACCCGGGACTATCGCCCTCGGGGAGACCCAGTACTTC
CDR3: CASSPPGTIALGETQYF

D: .
J: TRBJ1-6
size: .
V: TRBV6-5
DNA: TGTGCCAGCAGACCCGGCAGGGTTGGTTCACCCCTCCACTTT
CDR3: CASRPGRVGSPLHF

D: .
J: TRBJ2-7
size: .
V: TRBV2
DNA: TGTGCCAGCAGGCCCCCCGGCGGGTCAGCGGAGCAGTACTTC
CDR3: CASRPPGGSAEQYF

D: .
J: TRBJ1-4
size: .
V: TRBV7-9
DNA: TGTGCCAGCAGCAGAAGACCCCTGGTCAGGAAGGGGGATGAAAAACTGTTTTTT
CDR3: CASSRRPLVRKGDEKLFF

D: TRBD1
J: TRBJ1-5
size: .
V: TRBV28
DNA: TGTGCCAGCAGTCCGGGACAGGGAAGGACCCAGCATTTT
CDR3: CASSPGQGRTQHF

D: TRBD2
J: TRBJ2-5
size: .
V: TRBV5-4
DNA: TGTGCCAGCAGCCCTGGACTAGCGGGGGGCCAAGAGACCCAGTACTTC
CDR3: CASSPGLAGGQETQYF

D: .
J: TRBJ2-2
size: .
V: TRBV11-2
DNA: TGTGCCAGCAGCTTACGGCTAGCGACCACCGGGGAGCTGTTTTTT
CDR3: CASSLRLATTGELFF

D: .
J: TRBJ2-1
size: once
V: TRBV5-1
DNA: TGCGCCAGCAGCTTGGACGGGGTAGGAGGTGAGCAGTTCTTC
CDR3: CASSLDGVGGEQFF

D: .
J: TRBJ2-7
size: .
V: TRBV6-5
DNA: TGTGCCAGTATGGGGGGAATCCGTAACGAGCAGTACTTC
CDR3: CASMGGIRNEQYF

D: TRBD1
J: TRBJ1-2
size: .
V: TRBV12-5
DNA: TGTGCTAGTGAGAAGACAGGGGGCTATGGCTACACCTTC
CDR3: CASEKTGGYGYTF

D: TRBD1
J: TRBJ2-7
size: .
V: TRBV5-4
DNA: TGTGCCAGCAGCTTGGGGACAGGGAAATCCGACGAGCAGTACTTC
CDR3: CASSLGTGKSDEQYF

D: TRBD2
J: TRBJ2-1
size: .
V: TRBV15
DNA: TGTGCCACCAGCAAGGGACTAGCGGGAGGGAGCGATGAGCAGTTCTTC
CDR3: CATSKGLAGGSDEQFF

D: .
J: TRBJ1-4
size: .
V: TRBV5-5
DNA: TGTGCCAGCAGCTCACAGGTTGGGGAAGGTGAAAAACTGTTTTTT
CDR3: CASSSQVGEGEKLFF

D: .
J: TRBJ1-1
size: .
V: TRBV6-5
DNA: TGTGCCAGCAGTTCAGGGGCCATGAACACTGAAGCTTTCTTT
CDR3: CASSSGAMNTEAFF

D: .
J: TRBJ2-7
size: once
V: TRBV6-5
DNA: TGTGCCAGCAGCCCGGGACTCCCAGCCTACGAGCAGTACTTC
CDR3: CASSPGLPAYEQYF

D: TRBD2
J: TRBJ2-7
size: .
V: TRBV6-5
DNA: TGTGCCAGCAGAACCGCGGGGGGCTACGAGCAGTACTTC
CDR3: CASRTAGGYEQYF

D: TRBD1
J: TRBJ1-2
size: .
V: TRBV29-1
DNA: TGCAGCGTGGAGGGGACAGGGAAAGGCTACACCTTC
CDR3: CSVEGTGKGYTF

D: TRBD1
J: TRBJ1-1
size: .
V: TRBV3-1/TRBV3-2
DNA: TGTGCCAGCAGCACCACAGGGGCCGTCCGGGAGGGGACTGAAGCTTTCTTT
CDR3: CASSTTGAVREGTEAFF

D: .
J: TRBJ1-3
size: .
V: TRBV5-4
DNA: TGTGCCAGCAGCTTCTCCCCGTCGTCCCCCATATATTTT
CDR3: CASSFSPSSPIYF

D: TRBD1
J: TRBJ1-2
size: few
V: TRBV7-2
DNA: TGTGCCAGCAGCTTAGCGAGGGACAGGGGAAAAGGCTACACCTTC
CDR3: CASSLARDRGKGYTF

D: TRBD1
J: TRBJ1-4
size: .
V: TRBV7-9
DNA: TGTGCCAGCAGCTTACAAGGGACAGGGGATAGGGAAAAACTGTTTTTT
CDR3: CASSLQGTGDREKLFF

D: TRBD1
J: TRBJ1-4
size: .
V: TRBV5-4
DNA: TGTGCCAGCAGCCAGGGGAACCGGGACAGGACTAATGAAAAACTGTTTTTT
CDR3: CASSQGNRDRTNEKLFF

D: TRBD1
J: TRBJ1-1
size: once
V: TRBV9
DNA: TGTGCCAGCAGCGTACTTCCAGGGGGCTGGGACACTGAAGCTTTCTTT
CDR3: CASSVLPGGWDTEAFF

D: TRBD2
J: TRBJ2-3
size: .
V: TRBV11-2
DNA: TGTGCCACCCAGCGGGGGGTCACAGATACGCAGTATTTT
CDR3: CATQRGVTDTQYF

D: .
J: TRBJ1-2
size: .
V: TRBV18
DNA: TGTGCCAGCTCACCCCAATCCGCGGGGGTCAACTATGGCTACACCTTC
CDR3: CASSPQSAGVNYGYTF

D: TRBD1
J: TRBJ2-3
size: .
V: TRBV25-1
DNA: TGTGCCAGCAGTGGCTTGGGAGCCGGGACAGGGACAGATACGCAGTATTTT
CDR3: CASSGLGAGTGTDTQYF

D: TRBD1
J: TRBJ2-1
size: few
V: TRBV5-4
DNA: TGTGCCAGCAGCTTGATGTGGGACAGGGGGCGGTATGAGCAGTTCTTC
CDR3: CASSLMWDRGRYEQFF

D: .
J: TRBJ2-6
size: .
V: TRBV10-2
DNA: TGCGCCAGCAGTGGCGGGATAATTCGAGGCACTGGGGCCAACGTCCTGACTTTC
CDR3: CASSGGIIRGTGANVLTF

D: TRBD2
J: TRBJ2-1
size: .
V: TRBV5-4
DNA: TGTGCCAGCAGCCGTAGCGGGGGGTCCTACAATGAGCAGTTCTTC
CDR3: CASSRSGGSYNEQFF

D: .
J: TRBJ2-6
size: .
V: TRBV6-6
DNA: TGTGCCAGCACCATGAGGCAAACGACTGGGGCCAACGTCCTGACTTTC
CDR3: CASTMRQTTGANVLTF

D: .
J: TRBJ2-3
size: .
V: TRBV5-1
DNA: TGCGCCAGCAGCTTATCCGGGTCCACAGATACGCAGTATTTT
CDR3: CASSLSGSTDTQYF

D: .
J: TRBJ2-6
size: .
V: TRBV9
DNA: TGTGCCAGCAGCGTAGGGGGACAAGCTGGGGCCAACGTCCTGACTTTC
CDR3: CASSVGGQAGANVLTF

D: TRBD1
J: TRBJ1-2
size: .
V: TRBV7-2
DNA: TGTGCCAGCAGCTTAGGGGGACAGGCCCCCTATGGCTACACCTTC
CDR3: CASSLGGQAPYGYTF

D: TRBD1
J: TRBJ1-2
size: .
V: TRBV5-1
DNA: TGCGCCAGCAGCCCCACCCCGGAGGGGGCGCTTAATGGCTACACCTTC
CDR3: CASSPTPEGALNGYTF

D: .
J: TRBJ1-2
size: .
V: TRBV25-1
DNA: TGTGCCAGCAGTGTAGACTATGGCTACACCTTC
CDR3: CASSVDYGYTF

D: .
J: TRBJ1-2
size: .
V: TRBV11-2
DNA: TGTGCCAGCAGCTCCGTGGGCAGGGGCTATGGCTACACCTTC
CDR3: CASSSVGRGYGYTF

D: .
J: TRBJ1-2
size: once
V: TRBV6-5
DNA: TGTGCCACCGGCCCATCGGGTAACTATGGCTACACCTTC
CDR3: CATGPSGNYGYTF

D: .
J: TRBJ1-5
size: few
V: TRBV6-5
DNA: TGTGCCAGCAGTTACTCGCGGGGGCAGCCCCAGCATTTT
CDR3: CASSYSRGQPQHF

D: .
J: TRBJ2-3
size: .
V: TRBV7-3
DNA: TGTGCCAGCAGCTTACGGGGCGGGGCAATAGCAGATACGCAGTATTTT
CDR3: CASSLRGGAIADTQYF

D: TRBD2
J: TRBJ2-1
size: few
V: TRBV10-3
DNA: TGTGCCATCAGTGGGACGAAAGTAGCGGGGGGTTTATATGAGCAGTTCTTC
CDR3: CAISGTKVAGGLYEQFF

D: TRBD2
J: TRBJ2-5
size: .
V: TRBV30
DNA: TGTGCCTGGAGTGTGCGCGGGGGGACCCAGTACTTC
CDR3: CAWSVRGGTQYF

D: .
J: TRBJ1-3
size: .
V: TRBV27
DNA: TGTGCCAGCAGTCCAGGGTTCTCTGGAAACACCATATATTTT
CDR3: CASSPGFSGNTIYF

D: .
J: TRBJ1-1
size: .
V: TRBV28
DNA: TGTGCCAGCAGCCATCAGGGGTCAACGAACACTGAAGCTTTCTTT
CDR3: CASSHQGSTNTEAFF

D: TRBD1
J: TRBJ1-2
size: .
V: TRBV3-1/TRBV3-2
DNA: TGTGCCAGCAGCCGAGGACAGGGCGTCTATGGCTACACCTTC
CDR3: CASSRGQGVYGYTF

D: TRBD2
J: TRBJ2-5
size: .
V: TRBV3-1/TRBV3-2
DNA: TGTGCCAGCAGCCAAGGGATAGCGGGGGGGCAGGAGACCCAGTACTTC
CDR3: CASSQGIAGGQETQYF

D: TRBD1
J: TRBJ1-1
size: .
V: TRBV5-1
DNA: TGCGCCAGCAGCTTACAGGGGGCCGCGGGCACTGAAGCTTTCTTT
CDR3: CASSLQGAAGTEAFF

D: TRBD2
J: TRBJ2-7
size: .
V: TRBV3-1/TRBV3-2
DNA: TGTGCCAGCAGCCAAGCCGGGGGAGGGCCCTACGAGCAGTACTTC
CDR3: CASSQAGGGPYEQYF

D: .
J: TRBJ1-5
size: .
V: TRBV19
DNA: TGTGCCAGTAGTATAGATCTTGTTGTCAGTAGCAATCAGCCCCAGCATTTT
CDR3: CASSIDLVVSSNQPQHF

D: TRBD2
J: TRBJ2-1
size: .
V: TRBV15
DNA: TGTGCCACCCGGGGAGGGTCCTCCTACAATGAGCAGTTCTTC
CDR3: CATRGGSSYNEQFF

D: .
J: TRBJ1-5
size: .
V: TRBV19
DNA: TGTGCCAGTTCTTCCGGGCGGGGGCTGAGGGGAGGCAATCAGCCCCAGCATTTT
CDR3: CASSSGRGLRGGNQPQHF

D: TRBD2
J: TRBJ2-2
size: .
V: TRBV28
DNA: TGTGCCAGCAGTTTGAGTACAGCGGGGGCCGGGGAGCTGTTTTTT
CDR3: CASSLSTAGAGELFF

D: .
J: TRBJ2-5
size: .
V: TRBV12-2
DNA: TGTGCAAGTCGCGGGGCAATGACTAGCGGGCGAGAGACCCAGTACTTC
CDR3: CASRGAMTSGRETQYF

D: TRBD1
J: TRBJ1-1
size: .
V: TRBV28
DNA: TGTGCCAGCAGTGGGGGACAGCTGAACACTGAAGCTTTCTTT
CDR3: CASSGGQLNTEAFF

D: TRBD2
J: TRBJ2-1
size: .
V: TRBV4-2
DNA: TGTGCCAGCAGCCAAGTGTTCCCGGCTAGCGGGCCCAATGAGCAGTTCTTC
CDR3: CASSQVFPASGPNEQFF